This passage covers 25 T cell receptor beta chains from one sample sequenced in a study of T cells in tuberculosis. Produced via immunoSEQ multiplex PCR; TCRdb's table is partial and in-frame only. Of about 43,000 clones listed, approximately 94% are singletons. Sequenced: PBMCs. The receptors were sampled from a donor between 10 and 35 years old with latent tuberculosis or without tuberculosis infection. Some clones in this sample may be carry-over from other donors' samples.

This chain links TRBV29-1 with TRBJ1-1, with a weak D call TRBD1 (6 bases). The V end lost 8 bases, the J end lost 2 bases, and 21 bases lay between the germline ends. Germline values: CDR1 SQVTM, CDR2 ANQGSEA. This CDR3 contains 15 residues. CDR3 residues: CSLNGGRGFNTEAFF. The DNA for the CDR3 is TGCAGCCTGAACGGTGGCAGGGGATTTAACACTGAAGCTTTCTTT.

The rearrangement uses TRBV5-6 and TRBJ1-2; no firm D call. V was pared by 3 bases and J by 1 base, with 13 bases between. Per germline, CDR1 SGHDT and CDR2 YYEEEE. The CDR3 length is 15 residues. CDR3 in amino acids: CASSSQSFYNYGYTF. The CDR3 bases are TGTGCCAGCAGCTCTCAATCATTCTATAACTATGGCTACACCTTC.

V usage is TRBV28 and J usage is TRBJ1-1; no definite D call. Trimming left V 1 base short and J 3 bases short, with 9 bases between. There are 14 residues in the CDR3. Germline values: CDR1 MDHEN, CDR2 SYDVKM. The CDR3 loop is CASSLFGRDTEAFF. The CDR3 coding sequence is TGTGCCAGCAGTTTATTTGGCCGGGACACTGAAGCTTTCTTT.

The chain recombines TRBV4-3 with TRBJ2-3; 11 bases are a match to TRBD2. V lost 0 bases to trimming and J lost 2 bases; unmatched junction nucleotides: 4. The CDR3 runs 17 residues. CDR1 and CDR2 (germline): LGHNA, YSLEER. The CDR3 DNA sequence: TGCGCCAGCAGCCAAGATGGGACTAGCGGATCCACAGATACGCAGTATTTT. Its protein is CASSQDGTSGSTDTQYF.

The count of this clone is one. This chain's CDR3 is CASSLAGNNEQFF. DNA for the CDR3: TGTGCCAGCAGCTTAGCGGGCAATAATGAGCAGTTCTTC. This sequence joins TRBV7-6 and TRBJ2-1, with unresolved D. CDR1 and CDR2 (germline): SGHVS, FNYEAQ. The CDR3 is 13 residues long. Between the trimmed V and J ends, which lost 0 bases and 7 bases, there was a span of 7 bases.

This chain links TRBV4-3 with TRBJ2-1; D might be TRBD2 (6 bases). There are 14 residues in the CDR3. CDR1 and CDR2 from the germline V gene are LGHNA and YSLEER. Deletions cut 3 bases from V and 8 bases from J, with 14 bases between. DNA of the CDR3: TGCGCCAGCAGCCATGAAGTACAGCGGGATGAGCAGTTCTTC. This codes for CASSHEVQRDEQFF.

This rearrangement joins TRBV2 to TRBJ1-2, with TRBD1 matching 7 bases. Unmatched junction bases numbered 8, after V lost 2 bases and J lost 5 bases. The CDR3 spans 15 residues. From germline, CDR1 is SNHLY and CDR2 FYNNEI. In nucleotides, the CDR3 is TGTGCCAGCAGTGAAACGGGACAGAGCCTATATGGCTACACCTTC. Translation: CASSETGQSLYGYTF.

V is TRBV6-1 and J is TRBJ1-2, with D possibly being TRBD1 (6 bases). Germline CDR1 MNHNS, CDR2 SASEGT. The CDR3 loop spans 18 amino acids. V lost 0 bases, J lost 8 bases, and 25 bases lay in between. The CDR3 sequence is CASSEARYRTGKPLGYTF. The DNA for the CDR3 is TGTGCCAGCAGTGAAGCAAGATATCGAACAGGGAAACCCTTAGGCTACACCTTC.

The CDR3 bases are TGTGCCAGCAGCTATGGGGCTACGAGGGGCTACACCTTC. Its protein product is CASSYGATRGYTF. The rearrangement joins TRBV13 to TRBJ1-2; the D gene is possibly TRBD1 (5 bases). Trimming pared 4 bases from V and 8 bases from J, leaving 14 bases between. Per the germline V gene, CDR1 is PRHDT and CDR2 is FYEKMQ (reference sequence). The CDR3 spans 13 residues.

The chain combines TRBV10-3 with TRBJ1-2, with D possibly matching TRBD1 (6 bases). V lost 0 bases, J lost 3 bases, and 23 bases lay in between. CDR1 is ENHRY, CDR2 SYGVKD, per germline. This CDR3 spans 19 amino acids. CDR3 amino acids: CAISESLGARGINDYGYTF. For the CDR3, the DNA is TGTGCCATCAGTGAGTCTCTTGGGGCCAGGGGTATAAACGACTATGGCTACACCTTC.

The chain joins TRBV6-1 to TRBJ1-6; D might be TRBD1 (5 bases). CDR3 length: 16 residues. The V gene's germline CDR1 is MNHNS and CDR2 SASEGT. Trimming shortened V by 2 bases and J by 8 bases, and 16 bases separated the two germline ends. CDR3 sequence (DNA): TGTGCCAGCAGTGAAACGCCAGGGCAGATGGATTCACCCCTCCACTTT. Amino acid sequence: CASSETPGQMDSPLHF.

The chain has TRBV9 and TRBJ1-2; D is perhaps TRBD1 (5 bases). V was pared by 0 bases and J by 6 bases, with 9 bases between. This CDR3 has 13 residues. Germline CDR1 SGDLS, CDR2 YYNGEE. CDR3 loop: CASSVGQGNGYTF. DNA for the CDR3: TGTGCCAGCAGCGTAGGGCAGGGAAATGGCTACACCTTC.

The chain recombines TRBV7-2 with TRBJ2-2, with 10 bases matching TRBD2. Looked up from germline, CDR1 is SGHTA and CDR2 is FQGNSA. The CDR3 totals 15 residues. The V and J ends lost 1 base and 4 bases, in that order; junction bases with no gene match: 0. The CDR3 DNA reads TGTGCCAGCAGCTTAGGACTAGCGGGCACCGGGGAGCTGTTTTTT. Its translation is CASSLGLAGTGELFF.

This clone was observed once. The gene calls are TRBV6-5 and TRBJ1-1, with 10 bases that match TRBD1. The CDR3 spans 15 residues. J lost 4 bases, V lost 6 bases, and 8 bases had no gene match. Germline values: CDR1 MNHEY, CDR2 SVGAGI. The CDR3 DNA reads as TGTGCCAGCAGCCCAACGACAGGGGGCATCACTGAAGCTTTCTTT. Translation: CASSPTTGGITEAFF.

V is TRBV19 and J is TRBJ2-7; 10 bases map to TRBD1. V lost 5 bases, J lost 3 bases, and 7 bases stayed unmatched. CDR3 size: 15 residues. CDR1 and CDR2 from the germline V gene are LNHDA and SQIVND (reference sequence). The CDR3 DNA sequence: TGTGCCAGTAGTCCCCGGGACAGGGGTTACTACGAGCAGTACTTC. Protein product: CASSPRDRGYYEQYF.

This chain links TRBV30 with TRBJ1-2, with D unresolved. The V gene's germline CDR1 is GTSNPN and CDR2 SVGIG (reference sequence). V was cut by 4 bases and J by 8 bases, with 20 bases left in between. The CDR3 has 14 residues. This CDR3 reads CAWTLSRQYGGYTF. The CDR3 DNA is TGTGCCTGGACTTTATCGCGGCAGTATGGAGGCTACACCTTC.

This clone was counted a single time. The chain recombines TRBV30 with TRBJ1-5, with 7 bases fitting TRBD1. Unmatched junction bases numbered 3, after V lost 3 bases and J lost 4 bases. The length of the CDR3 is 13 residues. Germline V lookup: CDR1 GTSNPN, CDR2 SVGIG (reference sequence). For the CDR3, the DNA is TGTGCCTGGAGGGGGACAGTAAATCAGCCCCAGCATTTT. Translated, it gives CAWRGTVNQPQHF.

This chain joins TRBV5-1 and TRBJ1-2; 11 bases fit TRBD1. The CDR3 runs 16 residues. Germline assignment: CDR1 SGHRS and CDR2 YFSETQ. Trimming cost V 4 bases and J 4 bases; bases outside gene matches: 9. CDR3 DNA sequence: TGCGCCAGCAGCCCGTGGACAGGGGGCAAAGTCTATGGCTACACCTTC. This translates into CASSPWTGGKVYGYTF.

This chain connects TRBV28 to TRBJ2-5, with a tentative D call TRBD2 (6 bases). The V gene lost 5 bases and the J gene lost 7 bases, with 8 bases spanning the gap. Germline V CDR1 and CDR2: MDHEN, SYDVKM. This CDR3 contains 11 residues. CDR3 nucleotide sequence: TGTGCCAGCAGTGGGGGAGGGACCCAGTACTTC. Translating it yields CASSGGGTQYF.

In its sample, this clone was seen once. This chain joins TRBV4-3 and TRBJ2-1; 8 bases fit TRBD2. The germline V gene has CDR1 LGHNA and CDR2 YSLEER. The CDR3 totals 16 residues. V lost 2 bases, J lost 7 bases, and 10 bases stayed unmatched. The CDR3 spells CASSQFLAGAYNEQFF. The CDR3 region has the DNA TGCGCCAGCAGCCAATTCCTAGCGGGCGCATATAATGAGCAGTTCTTC.

The CDR3 region has the DNA TGTGCCAGCAGTTTCTTTTACAGGTTGCACGAGCAGTACTTC. The encoded protein is CASSFFYRLHEQYF. This chain joins TRBV28 and TRBJ2-7; tentative D call: TRBD1 (5 bases). The ends were cut back, 3 bases at V and 5 bases at J, with 14 bases in the middle. The length of the CDR3 is 14 residues. CDR1 MDHEN and CDR2 SYDVKM come from the germline V gene.

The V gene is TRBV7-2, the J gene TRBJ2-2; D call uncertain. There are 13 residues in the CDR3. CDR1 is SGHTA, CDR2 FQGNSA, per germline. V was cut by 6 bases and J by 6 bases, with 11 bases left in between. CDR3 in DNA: TGTGCCAGCAGGAATACAGCCGCCGGGGAGCTGTTTTTT. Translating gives CASRNTAAGELFF.

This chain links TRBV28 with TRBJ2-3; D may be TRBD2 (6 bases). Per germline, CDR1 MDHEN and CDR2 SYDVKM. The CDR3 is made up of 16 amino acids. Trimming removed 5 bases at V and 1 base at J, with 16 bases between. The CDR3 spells CASSLRETLGTDTQYF. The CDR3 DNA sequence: TGTGCCAGCAGTCTCCGGGAGACACTTGGCACAGATACGCAGTATTTT.

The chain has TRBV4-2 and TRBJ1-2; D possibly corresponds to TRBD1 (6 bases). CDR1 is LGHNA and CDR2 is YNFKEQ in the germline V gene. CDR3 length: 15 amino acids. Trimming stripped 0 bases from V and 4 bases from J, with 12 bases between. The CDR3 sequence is CASSQDTGHLYGYTF. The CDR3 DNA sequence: TGTGCCAGCAGCCAAGATACGGGACACCTCTATGGCTACACCTTC.

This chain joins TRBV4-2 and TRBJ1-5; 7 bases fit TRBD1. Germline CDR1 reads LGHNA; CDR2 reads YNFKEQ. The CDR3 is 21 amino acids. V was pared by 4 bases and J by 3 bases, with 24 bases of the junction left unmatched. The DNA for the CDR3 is TGTGCCAGCAGCCCGGGACAGAGGTTTTGTCCCTCCACTATATTCAATCAGCCCCAGCATTTT. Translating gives CASSPGQRFCPSTIFNQPQHF.